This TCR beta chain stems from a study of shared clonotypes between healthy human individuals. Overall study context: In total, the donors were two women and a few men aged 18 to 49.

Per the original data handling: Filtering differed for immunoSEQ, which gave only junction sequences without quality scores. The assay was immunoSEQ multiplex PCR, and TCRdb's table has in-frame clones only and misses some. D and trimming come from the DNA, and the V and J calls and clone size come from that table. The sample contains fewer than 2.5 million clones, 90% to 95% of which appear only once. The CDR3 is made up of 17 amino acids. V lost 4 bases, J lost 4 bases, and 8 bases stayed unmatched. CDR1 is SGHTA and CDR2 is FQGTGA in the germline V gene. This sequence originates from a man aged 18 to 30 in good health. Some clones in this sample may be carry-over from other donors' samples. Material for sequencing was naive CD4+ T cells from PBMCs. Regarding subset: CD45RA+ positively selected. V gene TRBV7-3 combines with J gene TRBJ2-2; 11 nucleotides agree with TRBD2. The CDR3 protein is CASSSGTSGVGTGELFF. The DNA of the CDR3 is TGTGCCAGCAGCTCAGGGACTAGCGGAGTCGGCACCGGGGAGCTGTTTTTT.